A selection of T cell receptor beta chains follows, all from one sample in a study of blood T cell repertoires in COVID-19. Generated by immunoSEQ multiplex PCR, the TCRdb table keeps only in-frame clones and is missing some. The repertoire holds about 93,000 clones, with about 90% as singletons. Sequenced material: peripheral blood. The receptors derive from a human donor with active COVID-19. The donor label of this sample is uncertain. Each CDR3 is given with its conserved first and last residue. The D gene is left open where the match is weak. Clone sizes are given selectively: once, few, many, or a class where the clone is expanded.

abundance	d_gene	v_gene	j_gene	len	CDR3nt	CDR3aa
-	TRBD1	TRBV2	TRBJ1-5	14	TGTGCCAGCAGCAATGGACAGGGTAATCAGCCCCAGCATTTT	CASSNGQGNQPQHF
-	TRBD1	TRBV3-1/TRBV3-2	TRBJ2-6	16	TGTGCCAGCAGCCAAACAGGGGGCCCTGGGGCCAACGTCCTGACTTTC	CASSQTGGPGANVLTF
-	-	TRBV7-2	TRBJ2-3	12	TGTGCCAGCAGCTTTCACGGGGATACGCAGTATTTT	CASSFHGDTQYF
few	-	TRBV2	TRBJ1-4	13	TGTGCCAGCAGCGGGACATCGAATGAAAAACTGTTTTTT	CASSGTSNEKLFF
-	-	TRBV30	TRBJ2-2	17	TGTGCCTGGAGTGTAGGCCCCGGCAGGCCACACACCGGGGAGCTGTTTTTT	CAWSVGPGRPHTGELFF
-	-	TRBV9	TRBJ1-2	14	TGTGCCAGCAGCGTAGCCGGGTTGAGCTATGGCTACACCTTC	CASSVAGLSYGYTF
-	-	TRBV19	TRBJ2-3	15	TGTGCCAGTAGTATAAAAGCTCGGAGCACAGATACGCAGTATTTT	CASSIKARSTDTQYF
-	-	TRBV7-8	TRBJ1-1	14	TGTGCCAGCAGCCCACACGTCTCGAACACTGAAGCTTTCTTT	CASSPHVSNTEAFF
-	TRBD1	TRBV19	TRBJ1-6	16	TGTGCCAGCAGCGAATTACCGGGACAGGGGTATTCACCCCTCCACTTT	CASSELPGQGYSPLHF
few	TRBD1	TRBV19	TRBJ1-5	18	TGTGCCAGTAGCCGGGACAGGGGGTTCATCGGGAGCAATCAGCCCCAGCATTTT	CASSRDRGFIGSNQPQHF
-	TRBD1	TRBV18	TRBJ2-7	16	TGTGCCAGCTCACCACTAGGGGGACAGGGGGCCTACGAGCAGTACTTC	CASSPLGGQGAYEQYF
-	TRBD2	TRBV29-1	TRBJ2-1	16	TGCAGCGTCACTAGCGGTGGGAGCAGCTCCTACAATGAGCAGTTCTTC	CSVTSGGSSSYNEQFF
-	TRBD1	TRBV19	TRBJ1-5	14	TGTGCCAGTAGACTCAGGGGGCCCGGTCAGCCCCAGCATTTT	CASRLRGPGQPQHF
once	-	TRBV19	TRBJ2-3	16	TGTGCCAGTAGTTTCCAGGGTATCACTAGCACAGATACGCAGTATTTT	CASSFQGITSTDTQYF
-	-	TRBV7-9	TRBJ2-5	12	TGTGCCAGCAGCCGCACACAAGAGACCCAGTACTTC	CASSRTQETQYF
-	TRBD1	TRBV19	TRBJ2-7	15	TGTGCCAGTAGTAGGGCCGGGACAGGGCGCTACGAGCAGTACTTC	CASSRAGTGRYEQYF
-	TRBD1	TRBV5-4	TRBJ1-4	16	TGTGCCAGCAGCTTGACCGGGACAGGGGCTCCTGAAAAACTGTTTTTT	CASSLTGTGAPEKLFF
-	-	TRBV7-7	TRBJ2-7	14	TGTGCCAGCAGCTTAGAGCCAGGGGTGGGGGAGCAGTACTTC	CASSLEPGVGEQYF
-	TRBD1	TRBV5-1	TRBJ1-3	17	TGCGCCAGCAGCATACGGACAGGAATTCTCTCTGGAAACACCATATATTTT	CASSIRTGILSGNTIYF
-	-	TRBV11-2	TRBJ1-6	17	TGTGCCAGCAGCTCTCGAAGGGGAGCACAGGGCTATTCACCCCTCCACTTT	CASSSRRGAQGYSPLHF
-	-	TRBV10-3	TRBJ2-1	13	TGTGCCATCAGTGGTTCTAGCCGCGAGGAGCAGTTCTTC	CAISGSSREEQFF
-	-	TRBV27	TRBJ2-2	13	TGTGCCAGCAGTTTAAAGCGGGCCGGGGAGCTGTTTTTT	CASSLKRAGELFF
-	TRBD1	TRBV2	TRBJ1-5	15	TGTGCCAGCAGCTCGACAGGGGGGGACAATCAGCCCCAGCATTTT	CASSSTGGDNQPQHF
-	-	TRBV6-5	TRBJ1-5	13	TGTGCCAGCGACCCGGGAGGGGCGTGGAGCCAGCATTTT	CASDPGGAWSQHF
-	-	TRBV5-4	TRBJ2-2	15	TGTGCCAGCAGCTTACGGACACCGGGTACCGGGGAGCTGTTTTTT	CASSLRTPGTGELFF
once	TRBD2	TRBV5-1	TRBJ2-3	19	TGCGCCAGCAGCTTGGTTCGTAACCAGCGGGGGGTAAGCACAGATACGCAGTATTTT	CASSLVRNQRGVSTDTQYF
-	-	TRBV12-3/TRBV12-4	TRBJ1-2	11	TGTGCCAGCAGTTACGGGTATGGCTACACCTTC	CASSYGYGYTF
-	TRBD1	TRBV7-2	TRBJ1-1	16	TGTGCCAGCAGCCCCCAGGGGGGCCGAGGAAACACTGAAGCTTTCTTT	CASSPQGGRGNTEAFF
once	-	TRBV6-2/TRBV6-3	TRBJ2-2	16	TGTGCCAGCAGTTACTCGATCGGGGTGAACACCGGGGAGCTGTTTTTT	CASSYSIGVNTGELFF
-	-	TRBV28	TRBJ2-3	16	TGTGCCAGCAGTTTGGTCGTCTGGGGGCCGACAGATACGCAGTATTTT	CASSLVVWGPTDTQYF
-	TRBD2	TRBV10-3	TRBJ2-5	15	TGTGCCATCAGTGAGTCGGGAGGGCTCCAAGAGACCCAGTACTTC	CAISESGGLQETQYF
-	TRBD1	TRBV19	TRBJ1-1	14	TGTGCCAGTAGTATGGCGCAGGGGGCGACTGAAGCTTTCTTT	CASSMAQGATEAFF
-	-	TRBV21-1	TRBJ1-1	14	TGTGCCACCCTCCCGGGACAGTCGAACACTGAAGCTTTCTTT	CATLPGQSNTEAFF